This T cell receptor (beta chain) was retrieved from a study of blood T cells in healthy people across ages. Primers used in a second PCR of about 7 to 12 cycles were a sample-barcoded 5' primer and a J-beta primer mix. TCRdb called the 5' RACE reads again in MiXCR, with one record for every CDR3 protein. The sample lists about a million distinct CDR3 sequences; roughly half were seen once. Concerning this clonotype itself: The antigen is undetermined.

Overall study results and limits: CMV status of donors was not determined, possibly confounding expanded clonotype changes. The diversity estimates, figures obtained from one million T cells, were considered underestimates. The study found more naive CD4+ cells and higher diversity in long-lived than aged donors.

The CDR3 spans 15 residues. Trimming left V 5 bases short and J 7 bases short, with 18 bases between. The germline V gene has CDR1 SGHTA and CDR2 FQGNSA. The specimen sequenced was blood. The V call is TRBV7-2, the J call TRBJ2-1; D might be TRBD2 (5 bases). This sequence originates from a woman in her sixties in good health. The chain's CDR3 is CASSNSALIGNEQFF. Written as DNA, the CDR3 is TGTGCCAGCAGCAATAGCGCCTTAATCGGTAATGAGCAGTTCTTC. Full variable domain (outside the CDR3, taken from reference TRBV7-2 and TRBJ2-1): GAGVSQSPSNKVTEKGKDVELRCDPISGHTALYWYRQSLGQGLEFLIYFQGNSAPDKSGLPSDRFSAERTGGSVSTLTIQRTQQEDSAVYLCASSNSALIGNEQFFGPGTRLTVL.